The 14 T cell receptor beta chains below were found in one sample sequenced in a study of blood T cell repertoires in COVID-19. Produced via immunoSEQ multiplex PCR; TCRdb's table is partial and in-frame only. This repertoire shows roughly 13,000 clones, 70% to 90% found once; its top ten account for around a sixth. The sequenced sample consisted of peripheral blood. The receptor source for this set is a human donor with active COVID-19. The donor label of this sample is uncertain.

This clone came up once. This chain uses TRBV12-5 with TRBJ2-3, with D possibly TRBD1 on 6 matching bases. CDR1 is LGHNT and CDR2 is FRNRAP in the germline V gene. This CDR3 has 14 amino acids. Trimming shortened V by 5 bases and J by 1 base, and 10 bases separated the two germline ends. The CDR3 bases are TGTGCTAGTGGTCCCGGGACACGCACAGATACGCAGTATTTT. Residues: CASGPGTRTDTQYF.

The chain recombines TRBV28 with TRBJ1-6; D remains ambiguous. The CDR3 runs 16 residues. In germline, CDR1 is MDHEN, CDR2 SYDVKM. V lost 3 bases and J 8 bases, leaving 17 bases between the germline ends. The DNA for the CDR3 is TGTGCCAGCAGTTTGAGTCGCACCACGGGGTATTCACCCCTCCACTTT. Its protein is CASSLSRTTGYSPLHF.

This chain uses TRBV6-2 or TRBV6-3 with TRBJ2-7, with D unresolved. Germline V gene sequence: CDR1 MNHEY, CDR2 SVGEGT. The V and J ends lost 4 bases and 4 bases respectively, with 14 bases between them. The CDR3 has 14 amino acids. As DNA, the CDR3 is TGTGCCAGCAGTTCCCCCCGATACTTATACGAGCAGTACTTC. Its translation is CASSSPRYLYEQYF.

This rearrangement joins TRBV5-6 to TRBJ1-5, with no clear D. This CDR3 is built from 13 residues. Germline V gene lookup returns CDR1 SGHDT and CDR2 YYEEEE. Deletions cut 2 bases from V and 6 bases from J, with 9 bases between. The CDR3, as DNA: TGTGCCAGCAGCTTTGGGCAGTTTCAGCCCCAGCATTTT. Amino acid sequence: CASSFGQFQPQHF.

The chain is built from TRBV27 and TRBJ2-6; 8 nucleotides agree with TRBD1. The CDR3 loop spans 13 amino acids. Germline V gene sequence: CDR1 MNHEY, CDR2 SMNVEV (reference sequence). The V gene end was trimmed by 5 bases and the J gene end by 12 bases; junction bases not matched to a gene: 6. In DNA form, the CDR3 reads TGTGCCAGCAGTACCGGGACAGGCCCCGTCCTGACTTTC. Encoded protein: CASSTGTGPVLTF.

J is TRBJ2-1 and V is TRBV13; TRBD1 matches at 7 bases. Germline lookup yields CDR1 PRHDT and CDR2 FYEKMQ (reference sequence). V was pared by 1 base and J by 6 bases, with 6 bases of the junction left unmatched. The CDR3 is made up of 15 amino acids. CDR3 loop: CASSLVGTVPNEQFF. CDR3 bases: TGTGCCAGCAGCTTAGTTGGGACAGTTCCCAATGAGCAGTTCTTC. The full variable domain, with the rest looked up from reference TRBV13 and TRBJ2-1, is AAGVIQSPRHLIKEKRETATLKCYPIPRHDTVYWYQQGPGQDPQFLISFYEKMQSDKGSIPDRFSAQQFSDYHSELNMSSLELGDSALYFCASSLVGTVPNEQFFGPGTRLTVL.

The genes are TRBV7-3 and TRBJ2-1; D is uncertain. The V end lost 6 bases, the J end lost 5 bases, and 11 bases lay between the germline ends. The CDR3 spans 13 residues. Germline CDR1 and CDR2: SGHTA and FQGTGA. CDR3 sequence (DNA): TGTGCCAGCAGATTACCAGGTCACAATGAGCAGTTCTTC. This encodes CASRLPGHNEQFF.

This CDR3 is CSASRQGFRGTEAFF. For the CDR3, the DNA is TGCAGTGCTAGTAGACAGGGGTTTAGGGGCACTGAAGCTTTCTTT. The chain combines TRBV20-1 with TRBJ1-1; TRBD1 matches 8 bases. V trimming: 3 bases; J trimming: 4 bases; junction bases outside the gene matches: 10. Looked up from germline, CDR1 is DFQATT and CDR2 is SNEGSKA (reference sequence). The CDR3 totals 15 residues.

V and J are TRBV7-9 and TRBJ2-7, with D hard to call. Germline-derived CDR1 and CDR2 are SEHNR and FQNEAQ (reference sequence). The CDR3 sequence is 13 residues long. V gave up 4 bases and J gave up 3 bases, with 10 bases separating them. This CDR3 reads CASSSPFGYEQYF. CDR3 nucleotides: TGTGCCAGCAGCTCCCCCTTCGGCTACGAGCAGTACTTC.

The rearrangement uses TRBV3-1 (or the pseudogene TRBV3-2) and TRBJ2-7, with D maybe TRBD1 (5 bases). V lost 6 bases to trimming and J lost 0 bases, with 6 bases between them. CDR1 is LGHDT and CDR2 is YNNKEL in the germline V gene (reference sequence). This CDR3 is built from 12 residues. CDR3 region: CASRDSSYEQYF. CDR3 coding DNA: TGTGCCAGCAGAGACAGCTCCTACGAGCAGTACTTC.

This chain joins TRBV6-2 or TRBV6-3 and TRBJ2-1; weak D call: TRBD2 (7 bases). CDR1 MNHEY and CDR2 SVGEGT come from the germline V gene. The CDR3 is 17 amino acids. Trimming left V 0 bases short and J 4 bases short, with 16 bases between. DNA of the CDR3: TGTGCCAGCAGTTACTCTCCCCCGGGGGGCGTATACAATGAGCAGTTCTTC. The encoded protein is CASSYSPPGGVYNEQFF.

The V gene is TRBV2, the J gene TRBJ1-5, with D uncertain. Germline loops: CDR1 SNHLY, CDR2 FYNNEI. The CDR3 totals 13 residues. Between the trimmed V and J ends, which lost 2 bases and 5 bases, there was a span of 7 bases. The CDR3 region is CASSEKGDQPQHF. CDR3 sequence (DNA): TGTGCCAGCAGTGAAAAGGGAGATCAGCCCCAGCATTTT.

The V call is TRBV6-5, the J call TRBJ2-3; D is unresolved. Germline V lookup: CDR1 MNHEY, CDR2 SVGAGI. CDR3 length: 13 amino acids. Trimming removed 7 bases at V and 4 bases at J, with 12 bases between. The CDR3 spells CASTNGVADTQYF. CDR3 coding DNA: TGTGCCAGCACCAACGGTGTGGCAGATACGCAGTATTTT.

The genes are TRBV14 and TRBJ2-2; 9 nucleotides match TRBD2. The CDR3 is made up of 16 amino acids. Per germline, CDR1 SGHDN and CDR2 FVKESK. J lost 3 bases, V lost 2 bases, and 4 bases had no gene match. The CDR3 sequence is CASSQQAGGYTGELFF. The CDR3 DNA reads as TGTGCCAGCAGCCAACAAGCGGGGGGTTACACCGGGGAGCTGTTTTTT.